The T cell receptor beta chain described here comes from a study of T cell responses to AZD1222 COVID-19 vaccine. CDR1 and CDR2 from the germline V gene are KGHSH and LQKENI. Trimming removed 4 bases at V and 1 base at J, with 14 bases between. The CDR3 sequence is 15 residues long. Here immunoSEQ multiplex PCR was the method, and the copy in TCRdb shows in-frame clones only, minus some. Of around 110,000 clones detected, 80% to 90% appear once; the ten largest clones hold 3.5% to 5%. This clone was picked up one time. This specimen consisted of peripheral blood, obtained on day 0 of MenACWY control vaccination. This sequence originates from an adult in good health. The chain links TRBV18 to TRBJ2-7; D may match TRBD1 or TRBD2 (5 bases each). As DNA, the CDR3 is TGTGCCAGCTCACAATCGGGACCTCCTTCCTACGAGCAGTACTTC. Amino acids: CASSQSGPPSYEQYF.